This T cell receptor (beta chain) was profiled in a study of Graves' ophthalmopathy and Graves' hyperthyroidism. Details on this clonotype: Given a much more abundant clone one base away, this may be a read error.

Amplifying from RNA transcripts, the study obtained TCR beta CDR3 regions. HTBI primers were used in a first-round RT-PCR, which preceded a second-round multiplex PCR. TCRdb re-derived calls from the multiplex PCR reads in MiXCR, one entry per CDR3 protein. The sample includes about 700,000 distinct CDR3 sequences, 40% of them seen just once. Ophthalmopathy donors' eye disease showed moderate-to-severe activity, CAS of at least 3, NOSPECS of at least 4 and duration under 3 months. This receptor was obtained from an adult man with Graves' ophthalmopathy. The specimen sequenced was peripheral blood.

CDR3 DNA sequence: TGCAGCGTTTCAGGGGATAGCAGTCAGCCCCAGCATTTT. This gives the protein CSVSGDSSQPQHF. The V call is TRBV29-1, the J call TRBJ1-5; TRBD1 might be the D (6 bases). This CDR3 spans 13 amino acids. Germline values: CDR1 SQVTM, CDR2 ANQGSEA.